The subject of this entry is one T cell receptor beta chain. Its specificity is unknown. Trimming removed 6 bases from V and 3 bases from J; junction bases left unmatched: 4. This CDR3 is 15 amino acids long. Germline-derived CDR1 and CDR2 are SGDLS and YYNGEE. The source of the sample is a study of cytomegalovirus exposure and HLA in healthy donors. PCR amplification relied on 60 Vbeta primers (plus 13 Jbeta primers). Some clones are missing from TCRdb's copy, which holds only in-frame ones; the method was immunoSEQ multiplex PCR. This sample has 90,000 to 150,000 clones, with 70% to 80% found just once. Overall study results and limits: Follow-up analysis later connected one missense variant in DCLRE1C with trimming of TCR beta V- and J-genes. Cytomegalovirus status, reportedly, was diagnosed with high specificity and sensitivity by the classifier. Several top significant clusters appeared, in a later analysis, to be linked to common viral pathogens. 164 TCR beta chains were listed as cytomegalovirus-associated.

The sample comprised PBMCs. The TCR comes from a man aged 50 to 60 in good health and CMV-seropositive. The V call is TRBV9, the J call TRBJ2-2, with 11 bases aligning to TRBD2. The CDR3 is CASNSGGDYTGELFF. Written as DNA, the CDR3 is TGTGCCAGCAATAGCGGGGGGGATTACACCGGGGAGCTGTTTTTT.